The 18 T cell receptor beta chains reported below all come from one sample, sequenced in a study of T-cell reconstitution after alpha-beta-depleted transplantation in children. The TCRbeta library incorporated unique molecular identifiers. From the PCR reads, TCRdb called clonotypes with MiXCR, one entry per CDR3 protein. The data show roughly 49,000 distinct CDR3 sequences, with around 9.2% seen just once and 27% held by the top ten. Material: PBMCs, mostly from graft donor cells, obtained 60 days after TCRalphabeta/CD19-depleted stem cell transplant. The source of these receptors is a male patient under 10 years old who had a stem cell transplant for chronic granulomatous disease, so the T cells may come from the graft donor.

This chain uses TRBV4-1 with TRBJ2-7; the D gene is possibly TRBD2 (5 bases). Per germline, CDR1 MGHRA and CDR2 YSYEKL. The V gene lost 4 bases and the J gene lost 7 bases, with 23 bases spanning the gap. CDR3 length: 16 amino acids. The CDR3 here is CASSPGGGLASREQYF. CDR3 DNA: TGCGCCAGCAGCCCTGGTGGTGGACTCGCCTCTAGGGAGCAGTACTTC.

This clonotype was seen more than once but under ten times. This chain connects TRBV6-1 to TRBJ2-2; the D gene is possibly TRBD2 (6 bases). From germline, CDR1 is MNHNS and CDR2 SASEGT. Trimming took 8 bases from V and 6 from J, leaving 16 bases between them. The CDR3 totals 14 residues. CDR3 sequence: CASPGVLPPGELFF. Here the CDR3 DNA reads TGTGCCAGCCCGGGAGTTCTTCCTCCCGGGGAGCTGTTTTTT.

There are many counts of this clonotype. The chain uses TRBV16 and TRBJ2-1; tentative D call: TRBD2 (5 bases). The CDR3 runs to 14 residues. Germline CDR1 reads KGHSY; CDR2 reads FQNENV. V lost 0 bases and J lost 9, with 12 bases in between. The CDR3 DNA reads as TGTGCCAGCAGCCAATCGATTCTAGCTGTTGAGCAGTTCTTC. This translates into CASSQSILAVEQFF.

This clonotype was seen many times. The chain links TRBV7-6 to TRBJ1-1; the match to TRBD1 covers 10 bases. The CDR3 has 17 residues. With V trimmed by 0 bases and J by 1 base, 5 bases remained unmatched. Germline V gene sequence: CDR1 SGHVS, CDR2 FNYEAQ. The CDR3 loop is CASSLAEGTGENTEAFF. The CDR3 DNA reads TGTGCCAGCAGCTTAGCGGAGGGGACAGGGGAGAACACTGAAGCTTTCTTT.

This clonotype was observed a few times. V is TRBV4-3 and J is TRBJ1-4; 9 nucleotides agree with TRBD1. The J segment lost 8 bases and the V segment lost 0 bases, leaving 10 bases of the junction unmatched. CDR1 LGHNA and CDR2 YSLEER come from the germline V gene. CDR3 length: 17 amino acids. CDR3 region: CASSQDPPGQGGEKLFF. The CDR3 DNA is TGCGCCAGCAGCCAAGATCCGCCGGGACAGGGAGGAGAAAAACTGTTTTTT.

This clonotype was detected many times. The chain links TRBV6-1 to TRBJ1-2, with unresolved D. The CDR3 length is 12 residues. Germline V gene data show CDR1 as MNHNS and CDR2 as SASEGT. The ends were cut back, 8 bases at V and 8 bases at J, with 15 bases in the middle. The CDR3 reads CASLKGVGGYTF. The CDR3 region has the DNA TGTGCCAGCTTGAAGGGAGTGGGCGGCTACACCTTC.

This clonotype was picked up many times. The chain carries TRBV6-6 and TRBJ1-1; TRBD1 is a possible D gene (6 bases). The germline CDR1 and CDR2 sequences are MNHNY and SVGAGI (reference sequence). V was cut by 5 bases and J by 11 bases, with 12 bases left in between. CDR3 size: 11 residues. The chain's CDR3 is CASSIGQNAFF. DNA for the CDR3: TGTGCCAGCAGTATAGGACAGAATGCTTTCTTT.

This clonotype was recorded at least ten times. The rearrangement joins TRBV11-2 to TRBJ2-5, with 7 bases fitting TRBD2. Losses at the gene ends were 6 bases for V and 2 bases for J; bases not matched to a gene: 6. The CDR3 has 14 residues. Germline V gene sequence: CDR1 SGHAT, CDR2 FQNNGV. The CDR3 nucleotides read TGTGCCAGCAGGGAAATGGGGGGGCAAGAGACCCAGTACTTC. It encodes CASREMGGQETQYF. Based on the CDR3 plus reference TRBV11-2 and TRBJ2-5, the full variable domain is EAGVAQSPRYKIIEKRQSVAFWCNPISGHATLYWYQQILGQGPKLLIQFQNNGVVDDSQLPKDRFSAERLKGVDSTLKIQPAKLEDSAVYLCASREMGGQETQYFGPGTRLLVL.

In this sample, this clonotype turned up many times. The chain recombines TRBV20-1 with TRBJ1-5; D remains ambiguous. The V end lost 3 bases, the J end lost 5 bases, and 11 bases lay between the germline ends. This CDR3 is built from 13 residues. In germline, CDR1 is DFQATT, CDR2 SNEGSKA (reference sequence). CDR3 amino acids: CSASIGNDQPQHF. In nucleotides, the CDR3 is TGCAGTGCTAGTATAGGAAATGATCAGCCCCAGCATTTT.

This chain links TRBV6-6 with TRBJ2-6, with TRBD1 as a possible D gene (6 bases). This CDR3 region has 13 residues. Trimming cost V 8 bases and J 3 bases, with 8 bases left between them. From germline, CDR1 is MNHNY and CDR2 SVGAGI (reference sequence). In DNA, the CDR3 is TGTGCCAGCGGGGGCTTTGGGGCCAACGTCCTGACTTTC. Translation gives CASGGFGANVLTF.

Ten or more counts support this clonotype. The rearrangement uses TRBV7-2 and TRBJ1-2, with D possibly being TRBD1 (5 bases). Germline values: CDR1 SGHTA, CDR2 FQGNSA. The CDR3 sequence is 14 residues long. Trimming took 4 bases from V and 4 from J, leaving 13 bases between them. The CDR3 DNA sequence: TGTGCCAGCAGCTCCCACAGGCCTGGCTATGGCTACACCTTC. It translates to CASSSHRPGYGYTF.

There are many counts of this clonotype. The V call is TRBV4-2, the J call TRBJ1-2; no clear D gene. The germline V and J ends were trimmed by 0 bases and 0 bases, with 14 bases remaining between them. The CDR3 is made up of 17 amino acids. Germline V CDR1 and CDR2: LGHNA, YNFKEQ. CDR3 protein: CASSQDRLTAANYGYTF. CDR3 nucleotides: TGTGCCAGCAGCCAAGATCGATTAACGGCCGCTAACTATGGCTACACCTTC.

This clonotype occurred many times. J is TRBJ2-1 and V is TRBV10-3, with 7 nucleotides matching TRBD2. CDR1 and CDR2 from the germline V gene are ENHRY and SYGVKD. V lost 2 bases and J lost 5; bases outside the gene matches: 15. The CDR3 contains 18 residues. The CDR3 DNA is TGTGCCATCAGTGAGAGGCCCCCGGGACTACCTCAGCACAATGAGCAGTTCTTC. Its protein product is CAISERPPGLPQHNEQFF.

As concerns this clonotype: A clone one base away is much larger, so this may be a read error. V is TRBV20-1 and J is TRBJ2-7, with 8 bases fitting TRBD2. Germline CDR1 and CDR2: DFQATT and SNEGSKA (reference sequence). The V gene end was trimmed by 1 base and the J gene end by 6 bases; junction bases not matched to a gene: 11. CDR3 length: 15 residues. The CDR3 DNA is TGCAGTGCTAGAGGCGAGCGGGAGATTAACTGCGAGCAGTACTTC. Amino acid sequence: CSARGEREINCEQYF.

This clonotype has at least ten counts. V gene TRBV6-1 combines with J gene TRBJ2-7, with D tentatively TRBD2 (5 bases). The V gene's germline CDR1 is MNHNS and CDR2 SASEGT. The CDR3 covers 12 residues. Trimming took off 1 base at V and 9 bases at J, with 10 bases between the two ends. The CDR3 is CASSEVSRVQYF. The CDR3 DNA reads TGTGCCAGCAGTGAAGTATCGAGGGTGCAGTACTTC.

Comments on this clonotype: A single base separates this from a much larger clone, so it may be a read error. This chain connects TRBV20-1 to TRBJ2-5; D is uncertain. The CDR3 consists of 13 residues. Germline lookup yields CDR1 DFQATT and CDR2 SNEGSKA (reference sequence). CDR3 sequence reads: CSARAGSPWTQNF. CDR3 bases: TGCAGTGCTAGAGCCGGGTCCCCATGGACCCAGAACTTC.

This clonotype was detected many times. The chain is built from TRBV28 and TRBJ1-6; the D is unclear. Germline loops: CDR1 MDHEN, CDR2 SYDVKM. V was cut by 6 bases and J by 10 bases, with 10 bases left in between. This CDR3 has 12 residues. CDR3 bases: TGTGCCAGCAGCCCCAGTGGATCACCCCTCCACTTT. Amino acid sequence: CASSPSGSPLHF.

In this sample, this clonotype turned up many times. Here the CDR3 DNA reads TGTGCCAGCAGTGAGGGAGACAGGCAGGAGCAGTACTTC. Protein product: CASSEGDRQEQYF. The genes are TRBV25-1 and TRBJ2-7; tentative D call: TRBD1 (6 bases). Germline V gene data show CDR1 as MGHDK and CDR2 as SYGVNS. V was shortened by 3 bases and J by 7 bases, with 13 bases between the two germline ends. The CDR3 totals 13 residues.